This TCR beta chain derives from a study of T cells after posttransplantation cyclophosphamide. Produced via immunoSEQ multiplex PCR; TCRdb's table is partial and in-frame only. The sample shows about 38,000 clones, none of them appearing just once. This clone was seen a handful of times. On the day of bone marrow donation, the related graft donor provided peripheral blood. The CDR3 length is 14 residues. V shed 0 bases and J shed 6 bases, with 11 bases lying between them. The germline V gene has CDR1 SGHDT and CDR2 YYEEEE. This TCR was recovered from a man younger than 40 in good health and a related stem cell transplant donor. Sequencing input: PBMCs. This rearrangement joins TRBV5-6 to TRBJ2-3; D might be TRBD2 (6 bases). CDR3 protein: CASSLGGVPDTQYF. CDR3 DNA: TGTGCCAGCAGCTTGGGCGGGGTTCCCGATACGCAGTATTTT.